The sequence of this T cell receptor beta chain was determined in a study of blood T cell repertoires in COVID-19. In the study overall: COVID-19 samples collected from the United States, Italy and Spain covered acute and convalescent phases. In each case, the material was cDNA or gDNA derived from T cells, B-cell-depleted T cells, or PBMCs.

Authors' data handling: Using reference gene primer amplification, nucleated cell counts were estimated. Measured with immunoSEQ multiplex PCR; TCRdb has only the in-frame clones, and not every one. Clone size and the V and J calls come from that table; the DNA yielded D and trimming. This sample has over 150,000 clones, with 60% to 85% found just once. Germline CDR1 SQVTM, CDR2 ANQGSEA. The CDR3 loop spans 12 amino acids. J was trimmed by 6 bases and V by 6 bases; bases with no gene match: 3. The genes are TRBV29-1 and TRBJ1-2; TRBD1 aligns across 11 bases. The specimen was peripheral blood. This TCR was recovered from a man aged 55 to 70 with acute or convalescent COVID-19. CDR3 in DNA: TGCAGCGTCTGGACAGGGGGCGATGGCTACACCTTC. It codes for CSVWTGGDGYTF.